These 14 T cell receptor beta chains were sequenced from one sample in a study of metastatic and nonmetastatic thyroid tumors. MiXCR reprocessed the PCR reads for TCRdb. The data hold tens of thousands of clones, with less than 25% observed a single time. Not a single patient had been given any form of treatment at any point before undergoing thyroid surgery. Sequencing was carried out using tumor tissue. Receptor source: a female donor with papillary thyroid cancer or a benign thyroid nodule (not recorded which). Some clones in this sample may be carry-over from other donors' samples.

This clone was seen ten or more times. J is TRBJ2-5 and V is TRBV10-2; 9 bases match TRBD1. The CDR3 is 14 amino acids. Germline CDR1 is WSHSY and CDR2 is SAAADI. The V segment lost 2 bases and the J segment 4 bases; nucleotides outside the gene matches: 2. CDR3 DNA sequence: TGCGCCAGCAGTGAGACAGGGGGCCGAGAGACCCAGTACTTC. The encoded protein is CASSETGGRETQYF.

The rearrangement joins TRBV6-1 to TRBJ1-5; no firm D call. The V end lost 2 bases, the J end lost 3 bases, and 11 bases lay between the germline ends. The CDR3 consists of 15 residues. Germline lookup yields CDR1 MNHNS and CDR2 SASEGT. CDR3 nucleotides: TGTGCCAGCAGTGAAACGGGAATCACCAATCAGCCCCAGCATTTT. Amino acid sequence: CASSETGITNQPQHF.

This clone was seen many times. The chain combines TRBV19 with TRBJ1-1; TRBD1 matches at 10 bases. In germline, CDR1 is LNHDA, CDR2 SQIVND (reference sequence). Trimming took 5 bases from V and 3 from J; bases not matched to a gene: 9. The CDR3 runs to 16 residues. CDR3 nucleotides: TGTGCCAGTAGTGCACGGGACAGGGGAAGTTACACTGAAGCTTTCTTT. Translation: CASSARDRGSYTEAFF.

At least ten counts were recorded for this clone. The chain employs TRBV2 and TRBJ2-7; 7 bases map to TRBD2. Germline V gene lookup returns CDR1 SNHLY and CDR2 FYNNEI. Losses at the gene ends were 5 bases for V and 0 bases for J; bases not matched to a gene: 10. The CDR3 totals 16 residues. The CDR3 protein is CASSPTPAGSSYEQYF. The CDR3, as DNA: TGTGCCAGCAGTCCTACTCCAGCGGGGAGCTCCTACGAGCAGTACTTC.

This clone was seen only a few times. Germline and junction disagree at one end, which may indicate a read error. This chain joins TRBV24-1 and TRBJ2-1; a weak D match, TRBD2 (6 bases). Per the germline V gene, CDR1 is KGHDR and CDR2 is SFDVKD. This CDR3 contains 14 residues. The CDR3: CATSGGDSYNDQFF. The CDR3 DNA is TGTGCCACCAGTGGGGGGGACTCCTACAATGATCAGTTCTTC.

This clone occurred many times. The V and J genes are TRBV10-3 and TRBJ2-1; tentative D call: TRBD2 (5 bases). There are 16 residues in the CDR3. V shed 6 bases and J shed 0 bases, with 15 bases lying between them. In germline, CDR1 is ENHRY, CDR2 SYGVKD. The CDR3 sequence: CAISNPTGSSYNEQFF. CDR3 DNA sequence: TGTGCCATCAGCAATCCGACGGGAAGCTCCTACAATGAGCAGTTCTTC.

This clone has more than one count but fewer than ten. The CDR3 loop reads CATSDRLAGGRIGTDTQYF. CDR3 DNA: TGTGCCACCAGTGACCGACTAGCGGGGGGGCGAATCGGCACAGATACGCAGTATTTT. The chain carries TRBV24-1 and TRBJ2-3, with 14 bases that match TRBD2. The CDR3 is 19 amino acids. V shed 4 bases, J shed 1 base, and the junction held 9 bases outside the gene matches. Germline CDR1 reads KGHDR; CDR2 reads SFDVKD.

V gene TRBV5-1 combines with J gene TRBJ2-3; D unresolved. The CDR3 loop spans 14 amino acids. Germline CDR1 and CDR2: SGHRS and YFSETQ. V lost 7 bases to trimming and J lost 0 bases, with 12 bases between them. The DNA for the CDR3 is TGCGCCAGCGGGTTCCGGAGTAGCACAGATACGCAGTATTTT. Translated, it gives CASGFRSSTDTQYF.

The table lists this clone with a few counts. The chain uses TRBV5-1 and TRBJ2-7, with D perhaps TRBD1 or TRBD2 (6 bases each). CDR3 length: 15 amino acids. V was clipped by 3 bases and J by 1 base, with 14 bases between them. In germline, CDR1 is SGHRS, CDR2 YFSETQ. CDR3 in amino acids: CASSSGAGTSYEQYF. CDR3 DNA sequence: TGCGCCAGCAGCTCGGGGGCGGGGACTTCCTACGAGCAGTACTTC.

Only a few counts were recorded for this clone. DNA for the CDR3: TGTGCCAGCAGTCTGACTACCTACGAGCAGTACTTC. This translates into CASSLTTYEQYF. The chain links TRBV28 to TRBJ2-7; weak D call: TRBD2 (5 bases). CDR1 is MDHEN, CDR2 SYDVKM, per germline. CDR3 length: 12 amino acids. V was shortened by 5 bases and J by 2 bases, with 7 bases between the two germline ends.

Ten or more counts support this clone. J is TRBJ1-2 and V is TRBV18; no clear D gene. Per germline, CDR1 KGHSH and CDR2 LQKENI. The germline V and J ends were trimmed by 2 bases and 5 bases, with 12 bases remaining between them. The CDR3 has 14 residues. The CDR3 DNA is TGTGCCAGCTCACCAGGTCAGGCCCGTTATGGCTACACCTTC. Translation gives CASSPGQARYGYTF.

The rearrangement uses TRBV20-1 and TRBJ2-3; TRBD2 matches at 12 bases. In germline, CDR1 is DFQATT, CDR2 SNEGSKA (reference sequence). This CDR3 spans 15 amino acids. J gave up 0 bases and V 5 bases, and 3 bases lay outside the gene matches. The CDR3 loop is CSAGGLAGSTDTQYF. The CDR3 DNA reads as TGCAGTGCTGGCGGACTAGCGGGGAGCACAGATACGCAGTATTTT.

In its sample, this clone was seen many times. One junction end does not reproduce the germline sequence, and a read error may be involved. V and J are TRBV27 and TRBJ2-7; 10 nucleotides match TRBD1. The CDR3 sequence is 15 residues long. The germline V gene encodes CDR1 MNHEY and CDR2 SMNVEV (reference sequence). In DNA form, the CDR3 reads TGTACCAGCAGTTTGTCGGGGACAGGGGTCTACGAGCAGTACTTC. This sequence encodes CTSSLSGTGVYEQYF.

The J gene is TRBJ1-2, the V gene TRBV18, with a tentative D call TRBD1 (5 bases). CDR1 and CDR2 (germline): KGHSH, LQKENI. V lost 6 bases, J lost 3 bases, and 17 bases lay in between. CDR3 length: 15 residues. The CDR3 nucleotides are TGTGCCAGCTCGCGGGGTGAGGGGCTGGACTATGGCTACACCTTC. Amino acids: CASSRGEGLDYGYTF.